The 2 T cell receptor beta chains below were found in one sample sequenced in a study of molecular identifiers for immune sequencing clone quantification. In TCRdb, the PCR reads were re-called with MiXCR into one record per CDR3 protein. The sample lists approximately 590,000 distinct CDR3 sequences, about 25% seen once, with 0.7% to 0.95% in the top ten. Specimen: naive CD8+ T cells from blood, with Jurkat cell RNA spiked in. Documented subset: FACS-sorted CD8+CD4-CCR7+CD45RA+ naive T cells. The receptors were gathered from a human donor in good health. Some libraries in this study had Jurkat cell RNA spiked in.

The chain links TRBV3-2 to TRBJ1-3; the DNA was not used to check the table's D call, TRBD1. TRBV3-2 is assigned pseudogene status. This CDR3 spans 15 amino acids. CDR3 sequence: CASSQPRDRGNTIYF. The DNA for the CDR3 is TGTGCCAGCAGCCAACCCCGGGACAGGGGTAACACCATATATTTT.

The genes are TRBV2 and TRBJ1-2; TRBD1 might be the D (5 bases). Germline CDR1 and CDR2: SNHLY and FYNNEI. Trimming shortened V by 3 bases and J by 4 bases, and 9 bases separated the two germline ends. The CDR3 extends over 13 amino acids. CDR3 sequence: CASSDQGSYGYTF. In DNA, the CDR3 is TGTGCCAGCAGTGACCAGGGTAGCTATGGCTACACCTTC.